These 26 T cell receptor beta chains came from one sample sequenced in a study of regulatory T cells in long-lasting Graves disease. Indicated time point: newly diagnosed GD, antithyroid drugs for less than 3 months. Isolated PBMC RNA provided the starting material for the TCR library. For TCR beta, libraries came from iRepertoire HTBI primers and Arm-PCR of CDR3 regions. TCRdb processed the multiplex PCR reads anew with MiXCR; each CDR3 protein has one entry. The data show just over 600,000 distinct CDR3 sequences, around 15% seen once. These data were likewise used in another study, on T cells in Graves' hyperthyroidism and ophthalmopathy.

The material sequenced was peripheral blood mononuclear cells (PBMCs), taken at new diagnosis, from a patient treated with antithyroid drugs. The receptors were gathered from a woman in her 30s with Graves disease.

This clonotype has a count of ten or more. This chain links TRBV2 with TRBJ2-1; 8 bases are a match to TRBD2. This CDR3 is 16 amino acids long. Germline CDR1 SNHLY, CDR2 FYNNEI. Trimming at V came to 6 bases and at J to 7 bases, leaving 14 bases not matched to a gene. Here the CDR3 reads CASRQRVVSGKNEQFF. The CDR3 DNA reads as TGTGCCAGCAGGCAACGGGTGGTTAGCGGGAAAAATGAGCAGTTCTTC.

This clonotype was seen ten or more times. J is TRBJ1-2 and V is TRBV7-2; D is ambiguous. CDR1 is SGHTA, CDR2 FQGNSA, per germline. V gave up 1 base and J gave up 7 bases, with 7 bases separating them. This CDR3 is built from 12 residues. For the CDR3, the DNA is TGTGCCAGCAGCTTAGTAGAGGTTGGCTACACCTTC. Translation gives CASSLVEVGYTF.

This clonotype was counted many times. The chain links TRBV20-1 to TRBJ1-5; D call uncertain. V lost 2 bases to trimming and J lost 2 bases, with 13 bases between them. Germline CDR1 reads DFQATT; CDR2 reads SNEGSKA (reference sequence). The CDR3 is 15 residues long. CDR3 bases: TGCAGTGCTAGAATAAAACCAGGAGGCAATCAGCCCCAGCATTTT. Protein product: CSARIKPGGNQPQHF.

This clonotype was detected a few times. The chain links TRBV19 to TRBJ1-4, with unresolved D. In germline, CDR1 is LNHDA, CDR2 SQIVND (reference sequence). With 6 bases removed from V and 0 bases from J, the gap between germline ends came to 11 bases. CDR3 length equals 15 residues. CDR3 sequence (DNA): TGTGCCAGTAGGGAAGGAGACGCAACTAATGAAAAACTGTTTTTT. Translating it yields CASREGDATNEKLFF.

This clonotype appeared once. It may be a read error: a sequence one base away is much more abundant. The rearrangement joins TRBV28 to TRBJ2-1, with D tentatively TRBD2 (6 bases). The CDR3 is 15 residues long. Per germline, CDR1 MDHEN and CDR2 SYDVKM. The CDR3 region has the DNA TGTGTCAGCAACCCTAGCGCTAATTTTTACAATGAGCAGTTCTTC. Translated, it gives CVSNPSANFYNEQFF.

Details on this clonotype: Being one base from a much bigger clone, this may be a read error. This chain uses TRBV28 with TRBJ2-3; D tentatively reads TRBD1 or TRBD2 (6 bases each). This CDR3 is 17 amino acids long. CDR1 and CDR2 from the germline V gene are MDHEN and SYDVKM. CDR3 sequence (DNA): TGTGCCAGCAGTTTACCGGGGGCGAGCGTGAGGACAGAAACGCAGTATTTT. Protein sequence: CASSLPGASVRTETQYF.

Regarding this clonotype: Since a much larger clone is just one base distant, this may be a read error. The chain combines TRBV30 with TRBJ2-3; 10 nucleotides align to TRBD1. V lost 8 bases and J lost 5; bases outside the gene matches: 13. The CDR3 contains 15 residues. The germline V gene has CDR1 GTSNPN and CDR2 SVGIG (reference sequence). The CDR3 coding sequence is TGTGCCCGGACGCGGGGACAGGGGCAGTTAGATACGCAGTATTTT. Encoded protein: CARTRGQGQLDTQYF. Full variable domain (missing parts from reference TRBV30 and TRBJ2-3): SQTIHQWPATLVQPVGSPLSLECTVEGTSNPNLYWYRQAAGRGLQLLFYSVGIGQISSEVPQNLSASRPQDRQFILSSKKLLLSDSGFYLCARTRGQGQLDTQYFGPGTRLTVL.

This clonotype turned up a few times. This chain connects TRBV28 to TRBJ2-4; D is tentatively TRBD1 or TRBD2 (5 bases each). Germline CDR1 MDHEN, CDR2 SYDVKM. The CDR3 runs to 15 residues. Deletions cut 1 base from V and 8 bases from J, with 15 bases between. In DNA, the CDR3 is TGTGCCAGCAGTTTATCGGGGCAGGGTTTGGACATTCAGTACTTC. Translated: CASSLSGQGLDIQYF.

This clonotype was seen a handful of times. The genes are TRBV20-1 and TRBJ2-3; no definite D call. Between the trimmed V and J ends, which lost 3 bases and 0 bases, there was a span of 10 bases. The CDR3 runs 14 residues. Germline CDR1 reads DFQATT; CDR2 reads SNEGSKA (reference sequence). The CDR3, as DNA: TGCAGTGCTAGTCGCACTCTAAGCACAGATACGCAGTATTTT. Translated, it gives CSASRTLSTDTQYF.

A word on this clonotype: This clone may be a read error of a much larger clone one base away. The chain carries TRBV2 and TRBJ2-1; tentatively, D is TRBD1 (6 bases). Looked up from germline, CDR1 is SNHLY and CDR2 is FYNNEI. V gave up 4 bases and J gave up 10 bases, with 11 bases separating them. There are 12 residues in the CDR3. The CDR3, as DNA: TGTGCCAGCAGTGTGGACAGTTACGAGCAGTTCTTC. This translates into CASSVDSYEQFF.

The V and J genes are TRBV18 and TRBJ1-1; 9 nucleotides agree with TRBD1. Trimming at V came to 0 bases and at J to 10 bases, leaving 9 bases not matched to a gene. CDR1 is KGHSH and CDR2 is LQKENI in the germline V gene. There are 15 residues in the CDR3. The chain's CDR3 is CASSPPETGGKRAFF. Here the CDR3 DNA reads TGTGCCAGCTCACCACCGGAGACAGGGGGGAAACGAGCTTTCTTT.

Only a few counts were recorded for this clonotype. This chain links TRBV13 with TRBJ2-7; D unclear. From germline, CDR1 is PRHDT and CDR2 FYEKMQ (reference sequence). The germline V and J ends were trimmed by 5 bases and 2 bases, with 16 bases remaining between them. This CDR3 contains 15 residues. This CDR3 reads CASSPMVVPTYEQYF. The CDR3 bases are TGTGCCAGCAGCCCTATGGTGGTCCCTACCTACGAGCAGTACTTC.

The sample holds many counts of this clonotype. Here the CDR3 reads CASRDRAWDEQFF. The DNA for the CDR3 is TGCGCCAGCAGGGACAGGGCCTGGGATGAGCAGTTCTTC. This chain connects TRBV5-1 to TRBJ2-1; 8 nucleotides align to TRBD1. CDR3 length: 13 residues. Germline CDR1 SGHRS, CDR2 YFSETQ. The V gene end was trimmed by 5 bases and the J gene end by 8 bases; junction bases not matched to a gene: 6.

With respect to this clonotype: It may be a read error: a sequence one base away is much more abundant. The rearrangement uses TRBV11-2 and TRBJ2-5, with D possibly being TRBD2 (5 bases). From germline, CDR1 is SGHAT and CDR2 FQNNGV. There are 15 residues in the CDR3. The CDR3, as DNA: TGTGCCAGCAGCTTAGATGGGAGACACCAAGGGACCCAGTACTTC. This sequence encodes CASSLDGRHQGTQYF.

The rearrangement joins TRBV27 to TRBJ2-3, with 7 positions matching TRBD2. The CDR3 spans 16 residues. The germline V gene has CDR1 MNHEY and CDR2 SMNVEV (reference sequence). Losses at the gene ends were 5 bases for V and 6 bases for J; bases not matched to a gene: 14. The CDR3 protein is CASSLYERGGRDTQYF. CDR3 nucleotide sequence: TGTGCCAGCAGTCTCTACGAGCGGGGAGGGCGGGATACGCAGTATTTT.

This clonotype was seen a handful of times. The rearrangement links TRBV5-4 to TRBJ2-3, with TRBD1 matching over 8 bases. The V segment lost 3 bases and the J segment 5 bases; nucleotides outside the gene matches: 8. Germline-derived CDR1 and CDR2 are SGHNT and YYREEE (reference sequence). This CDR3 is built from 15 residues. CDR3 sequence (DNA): TGTGCCAGCAGCTGGGGGACAGGAGCTCAAGATACGCAGTATTTT. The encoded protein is CASSWGTGAQDTQYF. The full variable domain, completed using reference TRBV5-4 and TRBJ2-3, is ETGVTQSPTHLIKTRGQQVTLRCSSQSGHNTVSWYQQALGQGPQFIFQYYREEENGRGNFPPRFSGLQFPNYSSELNVNALELDDSALYLCASSWGTGAQDTQYFGPGTRLTVL.

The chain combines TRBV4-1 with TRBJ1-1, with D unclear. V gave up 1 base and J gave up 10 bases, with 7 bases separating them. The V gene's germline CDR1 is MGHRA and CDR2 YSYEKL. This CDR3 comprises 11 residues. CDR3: CASSQGARAFF. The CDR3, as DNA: TGCGCCAGCAGCCAAGGTGCCCGAGCTTTCTTT.

Here the CDR3 reads CARQVTLAKNIQYF. For the CDR3, the DNA is TGTGCCAGACAGGTGACGCTAGCCAAAAACATTCAGTACTTC. The rearrangement links TRBV28 to TRBJ2-4; D is possibly TRBD1 (5 bases). The V and J ends lost 9 bases and 0 bases respectively, with 12 bases between them. The length of the CDR3 is 14 residues. The germline V gene has CDR1 MDHEN and CDR2 SYDVKM.

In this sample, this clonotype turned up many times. In DNA form, the CDR3 reads TGCAGTGCTAGAGAAATCAGGAGCCTCACAGATACGCAGTATTTT. Translation gives CSAREIRSLTDTQYF. The chain employs TRBV20-1 and TRBJ2-3, with D uncertain. Trimming removed 0 bases from V and 2 bases from J, with 12 bases in between. Germline V gene data show CDR1 as DFQATT and CDR2 as SNEGSKA (reference sequence). This CDR3 region has 15 residues.

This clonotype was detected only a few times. As DNA, the CDR3 is TGTGCCAGTATGCTGCAGGGCACTGAAGCTTTCTTT. This codes for CASMLQGTEAFF. The chain recombines TRBV19 with TRBJ1-1; perhaps TRBD1 as D (5 bases). The CDR3 consists of 12 residues. Trimming left V 7 bases short and J 4 bases short, with 10 bases between. Germline V gene data show CDR1 as LNHDA and CDR2 as SQIVND (reference sequence).

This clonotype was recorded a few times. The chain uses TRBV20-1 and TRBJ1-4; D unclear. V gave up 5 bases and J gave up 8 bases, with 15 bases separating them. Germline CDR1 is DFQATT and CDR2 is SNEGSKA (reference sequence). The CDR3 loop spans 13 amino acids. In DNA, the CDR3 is TGCAGTGCTCCCCGGCCAGGCGGCGAAAAACTGTTTTTT. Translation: CSAPRPGGEKLFF.

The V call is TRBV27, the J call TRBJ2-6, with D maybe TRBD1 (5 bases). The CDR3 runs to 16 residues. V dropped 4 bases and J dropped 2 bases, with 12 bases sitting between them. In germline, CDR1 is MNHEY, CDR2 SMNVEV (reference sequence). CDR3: CASSSGRLAGANVLTF. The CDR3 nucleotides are TGTGCCAGCAGTTCAGGGCGGCTAGCTGGGGCCAACGTCCTGACTTTC.

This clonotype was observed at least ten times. The CDR3, as DNA: TGTGCCAGCAGTGAAAGGGGCGCTTTTTACGAGCAGTACTTC. It is translated as CASSERGAFYEQYF. This chain uses TRBV2 with TRBJ2-7; D might be TRBD1 (5 bases). CDR1 and CDR2 (germline): SNHLY, FYNNEI. Between the trimmed V and J ends, which lost 2 bases and 4 bases, there was a span of 12 bases. This CDR3 has 14 amino acids. Based on the CDR3 plus reference TRBV2 and TRBJ2-7, the full variable domain is EPEVTQTPSHQVTQMGQEVILRCVPISNHLYFYWYRQILGQKVEFLVSFYNNEISEKSEIFDDQFSVERPDGSNFTLKIRSTKLEDSAMYFCASSERGAFYEQYFGPGTRLTVT.

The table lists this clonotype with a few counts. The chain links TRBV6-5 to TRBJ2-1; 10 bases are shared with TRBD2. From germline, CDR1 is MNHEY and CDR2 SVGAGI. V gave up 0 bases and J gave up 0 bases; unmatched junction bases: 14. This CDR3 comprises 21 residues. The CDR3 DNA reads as TGTGCCAGCAGTTACTCGTCGGCTAGCGGGAGTTATTCCCTCTCCTACAATGAGCAGTTCTTC. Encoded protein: CASSYSSASGSYSLSYNEQFF.

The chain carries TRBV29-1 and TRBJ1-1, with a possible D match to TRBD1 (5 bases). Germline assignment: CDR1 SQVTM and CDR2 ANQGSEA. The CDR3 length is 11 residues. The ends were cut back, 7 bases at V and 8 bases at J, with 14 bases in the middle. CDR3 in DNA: TGCAGCGGCGACAGCCAAGGGGAAGCTTTCTTT. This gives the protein CSGDSQGEAFF.

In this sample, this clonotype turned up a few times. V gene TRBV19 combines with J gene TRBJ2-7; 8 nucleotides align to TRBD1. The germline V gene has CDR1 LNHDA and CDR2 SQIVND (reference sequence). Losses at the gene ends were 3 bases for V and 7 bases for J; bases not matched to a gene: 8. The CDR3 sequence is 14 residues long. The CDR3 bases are TGTGCCAGTAGTATGGCAGGGGGCTTGTGGGAGCAGTACTTC. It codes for CASSMAGGLWEQYF.